Listed below are T cell receptor beta chains from one sample, sequenced in a study of blood T cell repertoires in COVID-19. The data were produced by immunoSEQ multiplex PCR, yet TCRdb's version contains in-frame clones alone and is incomplete. Here the sample spans about 130,000 clones, 70% to 85% being singletons. Sequenced material: PBMCs or T cells enriched from blood (not recorded which). The receptor source for this set is a man aged 45-65 years who had recovered from COVID-19. Each CDR3 is given with its conserved first and last residue. A D gene is named only where the DNA matches it firmly. The size entry is marked missing in some rows and otherwise reads once, few, many or a size class.

NA | NA | TRBJ1-6 | TRBV7-2 | CASSRDRPVPLHF | TGTGCCAGCAGCCGAGACAGGCCCGTCCCCCTCCACTTT
TRBD2 | NA | TRBJ2-1 | TRBV10-3 | CATGTSGTMDEQFF | TGTGCCACGGGGACTAGCGGGACAATGGATGAGCAGTTCTTC
NA | NA | TRBJ1-5 | TRBV19 | CASSMMGHSNQPQHF | TGTGCCAGTAGTATGATGGGACATAGCAATCAGCCCCAGCATTTT
TRBD2 | NA | TRBJ2-3 | TRBV6-5 | CASRSGGRADTQYF | TGTGCCAGCAGGAGCGGGGGGAGAGCAGATACGCAGTATTTT
TRBD1 | once | TRBJ1-1 | TRBV19 | CASSIAQGPMNTEAFF | TGTGCCAGTAGTATCGCACAGGGGCCGATGAACACTGAAGCTTTCTTT
NA | NA | TRBJ1-1 | TRBV27 | CASSSGARGTEAFF | TGTGCCAGCTCAAGTGGGGCGCGGGGCACTGAAGCTTTCTTT
TRBD2 | NA | TRBJ2-7 | TRBV5-1 | CASSLALAGAYEQYF | TGCGCCAGCAGCTTGGCCCTAGCGGGGGCCTACGAGCAGTACTTC
TRBD1 | NA | TRBJ1-2 | TRBV4-1 | CASSQDPQGPYTF | TGCGCCAGCAGCCAAGATCCACAGGGGCCCTACACCTTC
NA | NA | TRBJ2-7 | TRBV5-1 | CASSLAQNRELGYEQYF | TGCGCCAGCAGCTTGGCTCAAAACAGGGAATTGGGCTACGAGCAGTACTTC
TRBD2 | NA | TRBJ2-3 | TRBV7-3 | CASSQRGLAGRNTDTQYF | TGTGCCAGCAGCCAAAGGGGACTAGCGGGGCGTAACACAGATACGCAGTATTTT
TRBD1 | NA | TRBJ1-3 | TRBV7-6 | CAGRDRDGNTIYF | TGTGCCGGCAGAGACAGGGACGGAAACACCATATATTTT
TRBD1 | NA | TRBJ2-2 | TRBV2 | CASSEGEGQGNTGELFF | TGTGCCAGCAGTGAAGGTGAGGGACAGGGGAACACCGGGGAGCTGTTTTTT
NA | NA | TRBJ1-4 | TRBV2 | CASSPSVGEKLFF | TGTGCCAGCAGTCCCAGCGTGGGTGAAAAACTGTTTTTT
TRBD1 | NA | TRBJ1-5 | TRBV6-5 | CASRRDSSNQPQHF | TGTGCCAGCAGACGGGACAGTAGCAATCAGCCCCAGCATTTT
NA | NA | TRBJ1-5 | TRBV7-2 | CASSLYRSNQPQHF | TGTGCCAGCAGCTTATACAGGAGCAATCAGCCCCAGCATTTT
NA | NA | TRBJ1-5 | TRBV29-1 | CSVAGGEYQPQHF | TGCAGCGTTGCGGGGGGAGAATATCAGCCCCAGCATTTT
NA | NA | TRBJ1-1 | TRBV3-1/TRBV3-2 | CASSQVPRDTEAFF | TGTGCCAGCAGCCAAGTCCCCCGGGACACTGAAGCTTTCTTT
NA | once | TRBJ1-5 | TRBV6-5 | CASSYFRDSNQPQHF | TGTGCCAGCAGTTACTTCAGGGATAGCAATCAGCCCCAGCATTTT
TRBD1 | NA | TRBJ1-2 | TRBV7-9 | CASSLRQGANYGYTF | TGTGCCAGCAGCCTGCGACAGGGGGCTAACTATGGCTACACCTTC
NA | NA | TRBJ2-7 | TRBV2 | CASRDQRSPYEQYF | TGTGCCAGCAGAGACCAGAGGAGCCCCTACGAGCAGTACTTC
NA | once | TRBJ2-7 | TRBV6-5 | CASTSSGLPYEQYF | TGTGCCAGCACCAGTTCAGGGTTACCCTACGAGCAGTACTTC
TRBD1 | NA | TRBJ1-3 | TRBV6-2/TRBV6-3 | CASSSLTGTAGNTIYF | TGTGCCAGCAGTTCTCTAACCGGGACAGCTGGAAACACCATATATTTT
TRBD2 | NA | TRBJ2-1 | TRBV9 | CASSVGVAGIDNEQFF | TGTGCCAGCAGCGTAGGAGTAGCGGGGATAGACAATGAGCAGTTCTTC
TRBD2 | NA | TRBJ2-7 | TRBV27 | CASSKISSGGYEQYF | TGTGCCAGCAGCAAGATATCTAGCGGGGGGTACGAGCAGTACTTC
NA | few | TRBJ1-6 | TRBV5-1 | CASSSGTVNYNSPLHF | TGCGCCAGCAGCTCGGGAACCGTTAACTATAATTCACCCCTCCACTTT
NA | once | TRBJ2-2 | TRBV27 | CASRITQVTGELFF | TGTGCCAGCAGAATAACTCAGGTTACCGGGGAGCTGTTTTTT
NA | NA | TRBJ2-7 | TRBV7-2 | CASSTFYEQYF | TGTGCCAGCAGCACATTCTACGAGCAGTACTTC
NA | few | TRBJ2-2 | TRBV3-1/TRBV3-2 | CASSPSRVGRAGELFF | TGTGCCAGCAGCCCATCCAGGGTCGGGCGAGCCGGGGAGCTGTTTTTT
NA | NA | TRBJ1-5 | TRBV28 | CASSIFRGEGNQPQHF | TGTGCCAGCAGTATATTCAGGGGAGAAGGCAATCAGCCCCAGCATTTT
TRBD1 | NA | TRBJ2-2 | TRBV9 | CASSGGQGVAAGELFF | TGTGCCAGCAGCGGGGGACAGGGGGTAGCCGCCGGGGAGCTGTTTTTT
NA | many | TRBJ2-2 | TRBV19 | CASSALYAGELFF | TGTGCCAGTAGTGCCCTATACGCCGGGGAGCTGTTTTTT
NA | NA | TRBJ1-1 | TRBV19 | CASSIGWRMNTEAFF | TGTGCCAGTAGTATAGGGTGGAGAATGAACACTGAAGCTTTCTTT
TRBD2 | NA | TRBJ2-4 | TRBV6-2/TRBV6-3 | CASSYSTGLALAKNIQYF | TGTGCCAGCAGTTACTCGACGGGACTAGCGCTAGCCAAAAACATTCAGTACTTC
TRBD1 | NA | TRBJ1-1 | TRBV4-3 | CASSQDLRDRVTEAFF | TGCGCCAGCAGCCAAGACCTTCGGGACAGGGTCACTGAAGCTTTCTTT
TRBD1 | NA | TRBJ1-5 | TRBV6-2/TRBV6-3 | CASSSFGTGYNQPQHF | TGTGCCAGCAGTTCTTTCGGGACAGGGTACAATCAGCCCCAGCATTTT
NA | NA | TRBJ2-7 | TRBV28 | CASSFSGGPYEQYF | TGTGCCAGCAGTTTTTCAGGGGGGCCCTACGAGCAGTACTTC
NA | NA | TRBJ2-3 | TRBV6-1 | CASSDRGGPTDTQYF | TGTGCCAGCAGTGATCGCGGGGGCCCCACAGATACGCAGTATTTT